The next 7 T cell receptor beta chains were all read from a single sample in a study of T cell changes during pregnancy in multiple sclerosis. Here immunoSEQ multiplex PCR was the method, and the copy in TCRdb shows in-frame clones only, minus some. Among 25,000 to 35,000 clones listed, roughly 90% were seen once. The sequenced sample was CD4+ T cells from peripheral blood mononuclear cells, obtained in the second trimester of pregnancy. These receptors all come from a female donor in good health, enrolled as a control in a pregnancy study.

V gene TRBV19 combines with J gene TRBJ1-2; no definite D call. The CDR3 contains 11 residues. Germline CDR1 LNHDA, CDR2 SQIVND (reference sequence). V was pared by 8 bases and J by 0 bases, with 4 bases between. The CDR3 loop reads CASETNYGYTF. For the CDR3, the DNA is TGTGCCAGTGAGACTAACTATGGCTACACCTTC.

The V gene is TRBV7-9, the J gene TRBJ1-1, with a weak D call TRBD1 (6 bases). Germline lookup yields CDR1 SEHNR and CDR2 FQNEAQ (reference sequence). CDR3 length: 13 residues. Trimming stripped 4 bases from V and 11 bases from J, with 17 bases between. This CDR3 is CASSSTDRAGAFF. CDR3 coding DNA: TGTGCCAGCAGCTCTACGGACAGAGCTGGGGCTTTCTTT.

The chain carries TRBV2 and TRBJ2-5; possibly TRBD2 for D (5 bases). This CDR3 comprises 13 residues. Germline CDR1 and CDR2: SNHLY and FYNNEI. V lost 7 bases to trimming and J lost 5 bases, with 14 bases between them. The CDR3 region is CASTDYPWETQYF. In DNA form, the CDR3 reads TGTGCCAGCACCGACTACCCGTGGGAGACCCAGTACTTC. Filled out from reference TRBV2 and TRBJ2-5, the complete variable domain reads EPEVTQTPSHQVTQMGQEVILRCVPISNHLYFYWYRQILGQKVEFLVSFYNNEISEKSEIFDDQFSVERPDGSNFTLKIRSTKLEDSAMYFCASTDYPWETQYFGPGTRLLVL.

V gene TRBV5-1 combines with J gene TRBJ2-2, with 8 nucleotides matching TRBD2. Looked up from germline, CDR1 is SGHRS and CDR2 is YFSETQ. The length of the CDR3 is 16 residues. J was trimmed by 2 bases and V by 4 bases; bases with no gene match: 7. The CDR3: CASSPRTSSNTGELFF. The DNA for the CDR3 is TGCGCCAGCAGCCCACGGACTAGCTCAAACACCGGGGAGCTGTTTTTT.

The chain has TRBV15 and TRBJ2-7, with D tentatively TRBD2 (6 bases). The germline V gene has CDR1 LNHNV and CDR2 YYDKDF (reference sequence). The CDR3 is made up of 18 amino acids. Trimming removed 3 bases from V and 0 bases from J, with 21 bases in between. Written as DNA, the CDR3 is TGTGCCACCAGCAGCGCCGTTTCTAGCGTCTACAACTCCTACGAGCAGTACTTC. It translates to CATSSAVSSVYNSYEQYF.

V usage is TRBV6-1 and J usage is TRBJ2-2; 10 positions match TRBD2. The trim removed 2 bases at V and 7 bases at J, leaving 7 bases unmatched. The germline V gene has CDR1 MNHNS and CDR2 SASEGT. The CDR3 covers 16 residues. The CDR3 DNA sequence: TGTGCCAGCAGTGAATCGCTAGCGGGGGCAGGCGGGGAGCTGTTTTTT. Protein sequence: CASSESLAGAGGELFF.

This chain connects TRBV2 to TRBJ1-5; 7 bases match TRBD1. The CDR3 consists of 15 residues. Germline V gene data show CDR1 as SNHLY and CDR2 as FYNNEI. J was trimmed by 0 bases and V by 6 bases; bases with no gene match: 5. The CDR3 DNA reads TGTGCCAGCAGGGGGACAGCCTATAGCAATCAGCCCCAGCATTTT. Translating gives CASRGTAYSNQPQHF. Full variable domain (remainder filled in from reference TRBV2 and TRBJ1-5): EPEVTQTPSHQVTQMGQEVILRCVPISNHLYFYWYRQILGQKVEFLVSFYNNEISEKSEIFDDQFSVERPDGSNFTLKIRSTKLEDSAMYFCASRGTAYSNQPQHFGDGTRLSIL.